A single T cell receptor (beta chain) is shown here with its context. Method: immunoSEQ multiplex PCR; TCRdb's copy keeps in-frame clones and lacks some. Here the sample spans about 47,000 clones, more than 75% being singletons. This entry belongs to a study of blood T cell repertoires in COVID-19. Study information: Acute and convalescent COVID-19 samples came from the United States, Italy and Spain. PBMCs, B-cell-depleted T cells, or T cells were the source of the cDNA or gDNA that made up the material.

The sample consisted of peripheral blood. The clonotype comes from a human donor with acute or convalescent COVID-19. The donor label of this sample is uncertain.

Here the CDR3 reads CASSFSVNTGELFF. CDR3 bases: TGTGCCAGCAGCTTCTCTGTGAACACCGGGGAGCTGTTTTTT. This chain joins TRBV11-3 and TRBJ2-2, with D uncertain. Germline CDR1 SGHNT, CDR2 YENEEA. The CDR3 has 14 residues. V lost 3 bases, J lost 1 base, and 6 bases lay in between.